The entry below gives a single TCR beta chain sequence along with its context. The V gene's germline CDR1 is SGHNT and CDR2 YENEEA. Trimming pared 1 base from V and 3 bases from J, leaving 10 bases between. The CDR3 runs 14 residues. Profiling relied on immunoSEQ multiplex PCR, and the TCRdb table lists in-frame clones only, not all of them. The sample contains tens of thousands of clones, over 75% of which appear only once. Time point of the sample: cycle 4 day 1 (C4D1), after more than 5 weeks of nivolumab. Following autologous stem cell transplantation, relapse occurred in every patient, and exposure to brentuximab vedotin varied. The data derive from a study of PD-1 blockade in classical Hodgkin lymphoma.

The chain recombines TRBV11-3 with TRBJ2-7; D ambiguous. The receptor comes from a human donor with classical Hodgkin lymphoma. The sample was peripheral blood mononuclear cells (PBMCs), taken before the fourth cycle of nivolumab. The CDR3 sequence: CASSLGWAYYEQYF. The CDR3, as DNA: TGTGCCAGCAGCTTAGGGTGGGCGTACTACGAGCAGTACTTC.